This TCR beta chain comes out of a study of shared clonotypes between healthy human individuals. On the study more broadly: CD8 memory received one plate per donor, CD8 naive two, CD4 memory three and CD4 naive three.

Profiled with immunoSEQ multiplex PCR; TCRdb holds only in-frame clones, not every one. The sample comprises about 2.1 million clones, over 85% of which are singletons, and about 1.6% rests with the top ten. CD8 cells regarded as naive lacked CD45RO, were positively chosen for CCR7, and omitted terminally differentiated effector memory CD45RA+ cells. Material: naive CD8+ T cells from PBMCs. The receptor was isolated from a man aged 18 to 29 in good health. Some clones in this sample may be carry-over from other donors' samples.

The CDR3 DNA reads TGTGCCACCAGCAGATCGGTAGTTTCGAAAGAGACCCAGTACTTC. Translation gives CATSRSVVSKETQYF. The chain uses TRBV15 and TRBJ2-5; D not resolved. Per germline, CDR1 LNHNV and CDR2 YYDKDF (reference sequence). This CDR3 has 15 residues. V lost 2 bases, J lost 3 bases, and 13 bases lay in between.